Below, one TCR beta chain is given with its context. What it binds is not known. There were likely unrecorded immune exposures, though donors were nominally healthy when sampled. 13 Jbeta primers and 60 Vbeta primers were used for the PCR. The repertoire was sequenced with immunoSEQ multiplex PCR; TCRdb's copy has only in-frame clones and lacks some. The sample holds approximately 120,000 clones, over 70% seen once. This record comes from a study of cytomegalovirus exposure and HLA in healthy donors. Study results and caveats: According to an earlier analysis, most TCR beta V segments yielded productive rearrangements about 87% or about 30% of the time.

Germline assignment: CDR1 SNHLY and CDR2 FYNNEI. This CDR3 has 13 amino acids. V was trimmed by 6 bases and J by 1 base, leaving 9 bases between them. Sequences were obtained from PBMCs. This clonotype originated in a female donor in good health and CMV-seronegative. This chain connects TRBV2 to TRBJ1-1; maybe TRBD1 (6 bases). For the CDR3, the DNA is TGTGCCAGCAGCTTGGGACAGAACACTGAAGCTTTCTTT. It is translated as CASSLGQNTEAFF.